A single TCR beta chain is shown here with its context. Its antigen is currently unknown. This CDR3 has 18 residues. In germline, CDR1 is MNHEY, CDR2 SMNVEV (reference sequence). After removal of 1 base from V and 3 bases from J, the junction contained 15 bases not matched to a gene. Clones were sequenced by immunoSEQ multiplex PCR, and TCRdb holds only the in-frame ones, with some missing. This table has 40,000 to 60,000 clones, roughly 84% appearing once. The sample originates from a study of early stage breast cancer tumors. Findings of the study overall: Blood repertoires resembled normal breast more than tumor. Compared with adjacent normal breast, tumors showed around 2.7-fold denser, more clonal T cells.

The gene calls are TRBV27 and TRBJ2-7, with 7 bases lining up with TRBD2. The specimen was blood. The TCR was taken from a person aged 45-60 years with breast cancer. The CDR3 spells CASSLYSSVRGDFYEQYF. The CDR3 region has the DNA TGTGCCAGCAGTTTATATAGTTCGGTCCGGGGGGATTTCTACGAGCAGTACTTC.